What follows describes a single TCR beta chain. Its matching antigen is unknown. These data originate in a study of blood T cells in healthy people across ages. Sample-barcoded 5' priming and a J-beta primer mix drove a second PCR of roughly 7 to 11 cycles. TCRdb re-called the 5' RACE reads through MiXCR, storing one row per CDR3 protein. Altogether over 1,500,000 distinct CDR3 sequences are present, 49% being singletons, with the ten largest covering less than 2.5%. Study-level points and caveats: TCR beta diversity tracked closely with naive T cell percentage.

The sequence was obtained from a woman between 35 and 50 years old in good health. The sample was blood.

CDR3 in amino acids: CASSARVDGEETQFF. The CDR3 nucleotides are TGTGCCAGCAGCGCCCGAGTCGACGGAGAAGAGACCCAGTTCTTC. This chain links TRBV7-8 with TRBJ2-1; D is uncertain. The CDR3 runs 15 residues. Germline-derived CDR1 and CDR2 are SGHVS and FQNEAQ. V dropped 5 bases and J dropped 13 bases, with 24 bases sitting between them.